The 14 T cell receptor beta chains below all came from one sample that was sequenced in a study of blood T cell repertoires in COVID-19. TCRdb's table, derived via immunoSEQ multiplex PCR, lists solely in-frame clones and lacks some. The sample has roughly 230,000 clones; 80% to 85% are singletons. Material for sequencing was peripheral blood. The receptor source for this set is a man in his fifties or sixties with active or convalescent COVID-19.

The gene calls are TRBV7-9 and TRBJ1-3; D might be TRBD1 (6 bases). The CDR3 length is 16 residues. CDR1 is SEHNR, CDR2 FQNEAQ, per germline (reference sequence). V lost 5 bases and J lost 0, with 14 bases in between. CDR3 sequence: CASSNAGVFSGNTIYF. The CDR3 bases are TGTGCCAGCAGCAACGCAGGGGTTTTCTCTGGAAACACCATATATTTT. Full variable domain (missing parts from reference TRBV7-9 and TRBJ1-3): DTGVSQNPRHKITKRGQNVTFRCDPISEHNRLYWYRQTLGQGPEFLTYFQNEAQLEKSRLLSDRFSAERPKGSFSTLEIQRTEQGDSAMYLCASSNAGVFSGNTIYFGEGSWLTVV.

The genes are TRBV7-8 and TRBJ2-3; D remains ambiguous. Germline CDR1 reads SGHVS; CDR2 reads FQNEAQ. The germline V and J ends were trimmed by 4 bases and 1 base, with 9 bases remaining between them. This CDR3 region has 14 residues. CDR3 sequence: CASSSPGRTDTQYF. For the CDR3, the DNA is TGTGCCAGCAGCTCACCAGGCCGCACAGATACGCAGTATTTT. The entire variable domain, with the rest obtained from reference TRBV7-8 and TRBJ2-3, is as follows: GAGVSQSPRYKVAKRGQDVALRCDPISGHVSLFWYQQALGQGPEFLTYFQNEAQLDKSGLPSDRFFAERPEGSVSTLKIQRTQQEDSAVYLCASSSPGRTDTQYFGPGTRLTVL.

This clone was found once. The chain uses TRBV3-1 (or the pseudogene TRBV3-2) and TRBJ2-7, with 8 positions matching TRBD2. Germline values: CDR1 LGHDT, CDR2 YNNKEL (reference sequence). The CDR3 runs 16 residues. Germline trimming cut 1 base from V and 4 bases from J; bases unmatched to any gene: 9. CDR3: CASSQGTTGGPYEQYF. In DNA form, the CDR3 reads TGTGCCAGCAGCCAAGGGACGACGGGGGGGCCATACGAGCAGTACTTC.

The chain carries TRBV7-9 and TRBJ2-1; no definite D call. V lost 3 bases and J lost 3, with 9 bases in between. The CDR3 length is 14 residues. CDR1 is SEHNR and CDR2 is FQNEAQ in the germline V gene (reference sequence). The chain's CDR3 is CASSFRDNYNEQFF. The CDR3 nucleotides read TGTGCCAGCAGCTTCAGAGACAACTACAATGAGCAGTTCTTC. The full variable domain, its missing parts supplied by reference TRBV7-9 and TRBJ2-1, is DTGVSQNPRHKITKRGQNVTFRCDPISEHNRLYWYRQTLGQGPEFLTYFQNEAQLEKSRLLSDRFSAERPKGSFSTLEIQRTEQGDSAMYLCASSFRDNYNEQFFGPGTRLTVL.

J is TRBJ1-1 and V is TRBV5-1; 9 bases map to TRBD1. Germline V gives CDR1 SGHRS, CDR2 YFSETQ. V shed 3 bases and J 4 bases; nucleotides not matched to a gene: 13. The CDR3 length is 17 residues. The CDR3 reads CASSSDTGGLGVTEAFF. The CDR3 DNA is TGCGCCAGCAGCTCGGACACAGGGGGCCTTGGTGTCACTGAAGCTTTCTTT. The whole variable domain, filled in from reference TRBV5-1 and TRBJ1-1, reads KAGVTQTPRYLIKTRGQQVTLSCSPISGHRSVSWYQQTPGQGLQFLFEYFSETQRNKGNFPGRFSGRQFSNSRSEMNVSTLELGDSALYLCASSSDTGGLGVTEAFFGQGTRLTVV.

This rearrangement joins TRBV30 to TRBJ1-5; D may be TRBD1 (6 bases). The CDR3 contains 13 residues. V gave up 3 bases and J gave up 4 bases, with 10 bases separating them. Germline loops: CDR1 GTSNPN, CDR2 SVGIG (reference sequence). The CDR3 here is CAWSGQRNQPQHF. In nucleotides, the CDR3 is TGTGCCTGGAGCGGACAGAGAAATCAGCCCCAGCATTTT.

The gene calls are TRBV9 and TRBJ1-1; the D gene is possibly TRBD1 (6 bases). The CDR3 contains 15 residues. CDR1 and CDR2 from the germline V gene are SGDLS and YYNGEE. The V end was cut by 2 bases, the J end by 0 bases, with 11 bases between. The chain's CDR3 is CASSVDSTMNTEAFF. The CDR3 DNA reads as TGTGCCAGCAGCGTGGACAGTACAATGAACACTGAAGCTTTCTTT.

The chain couples TRBV19 to TRBJ1-2; the D is unclear. CDR1 is LNHDA, CDR2 SQIVND, per germline (reference sequence). The CDR3 has 14 residues. Trimming took 3 bases from V and 0 from J, leaving 8 bases between them. The CDR3 bases are TGTGCCAGTAGTATCGAGGGAGCTAACTATGGCTACACCTTC. It translates to CASSIEGANYGYTF.

There are a few counts of this clone. The J gene is TRBJ2-7, the V gene TRBV5-6; tentative D call: TRBD1 (5 bases). The germline CDR1 and CDR2 sequences are SGHDT and YYEEEE. V was trimmed by 0 bases and J by 5 bases, leaving 9 bases between them. This CDR3 region has 13 residues. CDR3 bases: TGTGCCAGCAGCTTGGTAAGGGGCAACGAGCAGTACTTC. As protein: CASSLVRGNEQYF.

This rearrangement joins TRBV3-1 (or the pseudogene TRBV3-2) to TRBJ1-6; D gene uncertain. Trimming removed 3 bases at V and 6 bases at J, with 9 bases between. CDR1 LGHDT and CDR2 YNNKEL come from the germline V gene (reference sequence). The CDR3 is 14 amino acids. CDR3 nucleotide sequence: TGTGCCAGCAGCCAGCGGGCTTTTAATTCACCCCTCCACTTT. It yields the protein CASSQRAFNSPLHF.

This clone was counted only a few times. This chain links TRBV4-2 with TRBJ2-7, with 14 positions matching TRBD2. J was trimmed by 5 bases and V by 4 bases; bases with no gene match: 7. The CDR3 spans 16 residues. CDR1 and CDR2 (germline): LGHNA, YNFKEQ. The CDR3 reads CASSRLAGGNKNEQYF. CDR3 coding DNA: TGTGCCAGCAGCCGACTAGCGGGGGGGAATAAGAACGAGCAGTACTTC.

This clone was seen just once. The chain uses TRBV5-1 and TRBJ1-1; unclear D gene. Trimming left V 2 bases short and J 7 bases short, with 15 bases between. CDR1 is SGHRS, CDR2 YFSETQ, per germline. This CDR3 is built from 14 residues. The CDR3 coding sequence is TGCGCCAGCAGCTTTGGGTCGATCCGGGGTGAAGCTTTCTTT. It yields the protein CASSFGSIRGEAFF. The variable domain in full, with the rest retrieved from reference TRBV5-1 and TRBJ1-1, is KAGVTQTPRYLIKTRGQQVTLSCSPISGHRSVSWYQQTPGQGLQFLFEYFSETQRNKGNFPGRFSGRQFSNSRSEMNVSTLELGDSALYLCASSFGSIRGEAFFGQGTRLTVV.

This rearrangement joins TRBV18 to TRBJ2-1; D gene ambiguous. The CDR3 contains 14 residues. V was cut by 5 bases and J by 0 bases, with 8 bases left in between. Germline lookup yields CDR1 KGHSH and CDR2 LQKENI. CDR3 in amino acids: CASSEAPSYNEQFF. CDR3 bases: TGTGCCAGCTCAGAAGCCCCCTCCTACAATGAGCAGTTCTTC. The full variable domain, its missing parts supplied by reference TRBV18 and TRBJ2-1, is NAGVMQNPRHLVRRRGQEARLRCSPMKGHSHVYWYRQLPEEGLKFMVYLQKENIIDESGMPKERFSAEFPKEGPSILRIQQVVRGDSAAYFCASSEAPSYNEQFFGPGTRLTVL.

The chain carries TRBV25-1 and TRBJ1-1, with 7 bases fitting TRBD1. Germline values: CDR1 MGHDK, CDR2 SYGVNS. This CDR3 comprises 13 residues. With 4 bases clipped from V and 4 bases from J, the junction kept 3 bases outside the gene matches. In DNA, the CDR3 is TGTGCCAGCAGTGTGACAGGGACCACTGAAGCTTTCTTT. It specifies CASSVTGTTEAFF.